This T cell receptor beta chain derives from a study of T cells expressing NK-cell markers. This CDR3 is built from 16 residues. TCRdb reprocessed the 5' RACE reads and stores each CDR3 protein as one record, lacking DNA. The clone table shows about 380,000 distinct CDR3 sequences, with the ten largest holding around 5%. Sequenced material: blood T cells: a sorted CD56 or NKG2C T cell subset, CD4+ or CD8+ T cells, or bulk PBMC T cells (not recorded which). The J gene is TRBJ2-3, the V gene TRBV12-3 or TRBV12-4; as DNA is missing, the TRBD1 call by TCRdb cannot be tested. This TCR was sampled from a man aged 18 to 69 in good health. The CDR3 sequence: CASSYTGGISTDTQYF.